One and the same sample provided the 17 T cell receptor beta chains below, sequenced in a study of T cells after yellow fever vaccination. From the 5' RACE reads, TCRdb called clonotypes with MiXCR, one entry per CDR3 protein. The sample comprises a few hundred thousand distinct CDR3 sequences, approximately 13% of which are singletons, and about 3% rests with the top ten. The sequences come from CD4+ T cells sorted from PBMCs, collected 15 days after the yellow fever booster vaccination. All receptors derive from a man aged 18 to 35 who received the YFV17D yellow fever vaccine.

This rearrangement joins TRBV7-2 to TRBJ2-1; TRBD2 matches 12 bases. CDR1 is SGHTA and CDR2 is FQGNSA in the germline V gene. The V and J ends lost 7 bases and 7 bases, in that order; junction bases with no gene match: 11. This CDR3 is built from 16 residues. The CDR3 nucleotides are TGTGCCAGCACCTCTCTAGCGGGGGGGATAACAAATGAGCAGTTCTTC. Translating it yields CASTSLAGGITNEQFF.

This clonotype occurred a few times. V usage is TRBV4-1 and J usage is TRBJ2-1; TRBD2 aligns across 10 bases. Germline V gives CDR1 MGHRA, CDR2 YSYEKL. With 0 bases clipped from V and 6 bases from J, the junction kept 11 bases outside the gene matches. This CDR3 comprises 18 residues. CDR3 residues: CASSQDSGGAYISNEQFF. CDR3 DNA sequence: TGCGCCAGCAGCCAAGACAGCGGGGGGGCCTACATTAGCAATGAGCAGTTCTTC.

The sample holds many counts of this clonotype. This rearrangement joins TRBV30 to TRBJ1-5; D remains unclear. V was cut by 0 bases and J by 0 bases, with 6 bases left in between. CDR3 length: 14 residues. In germline, CDR1 is GTSNPN, CDR2 SVGIG (reference sequence). This CDR3 is CAWSVQASNQPQHF. CDR3 nucleotide sequence: TGTGCCTGGAGTGTACAAGCTAGCAATCAGCCCCAGCATTTT.

The chain carries TRBV6-2 or TRBV6-3 and TRBJ2-7; TRBD1 is a possible D gene (5 bases). The ends were cut back, 6 bases at V and 1 base at J, with 10 bases in the middle. Germline CDR1 is MNHEY and CDR2 is SVGEGT. The CDR3 runs to 13 residues. The CDR3 sequence is CASRDGQSYEQYV. The CDR3 nucleotides are TGTGCCAGCAGGGACGGACAATCCTACGAGCAGTACGTC.

This clonotype has more than one count but fewer than ten. The chain combines TRBV7-8 with TRBJ2-7, with 8 bases that match TRBD2. CDR1 is SGHVS, CDR2 FQNEAQ, per germline. The CDR3 contains 14 residues. The V and J ends lost 2 bases and 4 bases, in that order; junction bases with no gene match: 4. CDR3 nucleotides: TGTGCCAGCAGCTTACGGGAGGGCCTATACGAGCAGTACGTC. Its translation: CASSLREGLYEQYV.

This clonotype was seen more than once but under ten times. The J gene is TRBJ2-1, the V gene TRBV4-2; D is unresolved. The germline V and J ends were trimmed by 0 bases and 1 base, with 10 bases remaining between them. This CDR3 has 16 residues. The germline V gene encodes CDR1 LGHNA and CDR2 YNFKEQ. The chain's CDR3 is CASSQDFLKSYNEQFF. The DNA for the CDR3 is TGTGCCAGCAGCCAAGATTTCCTCAAATCCTACAATGAGCAGTTCTTC.

This clonotype turned up a few times. V gene TRBV9 combines with J gene TRBJ2-3; D is unclear. V was cut by 1 base and J by 2 bases, with 8 bases left in between. The CDR3 covers 14 residues. Per the germline V gene, CDR1 is SGDLS and CDR2 is YYNGEE. The CDR3 loop reads CASSVIGYTDTQYF. DNA of the CDR3: TGTGCCAGCAGCGTAATAGGGTACACAGATACGCAGTATTTT.

The chain carries TRBV6-5 and TRBJ2-1; the D gene is possibly TRBD2 (7 bases). This CDR3 has 15 residues. Germline CDR1 MNHEY, CDR2 SVGAGI. The V gene lost 6 bases and the J gene lost 5 bases, with 17 bases spanning the gap. The CDR3, as DNA: TGTGCCAGCAGCCAAAGGCGGGGGCCAAACAATGAGCAGTTCTTC. Its translation: CASSQRRGPNNEQFF.

This chain uses TRBV5-6 with TRBJ1-1; D possibly corresponds to TRBD1 (6 bases). The CDR3 is made up of 16 amino acids. CDR1 is SGHDT and CDR2 is YYEEEE in the germline V gene. V lost 1 base and J 0 bases, leaving 13 bases between the germline ends. CDR3: CASSLSGGRMNTEAFF. The CDR3 nucleotides are TGTGCCAGCAGCTTGTCGGGGGGGCGAATGAACACTGAAGCTTTCTTT.

This clonotype came up a few times. This chain connects TRBV7-2 to TRBJ2-6; D gene unclear. Looked up from germline, CDR1 is SGHTA and CDR2 is FQGNSA. CDR3 length equals 15 residues. V lost 2 bases and J lost 0, with 5 bases in between. CDR3 in DNA: TGTGCCAGCAGCTTAATCAGCTCTGGGGCCAACGTCCTGACTTTC. It yields the protein CASSLISSGANVLTF.

V usage is TRBV19 and J usage is TRBJ2-4; TRBD1 aligns across 11 bases. This CDR3 is built from 15 residues. CDR1 and CDR2 (germline): LNHDA, SQIVND (reference sequence). Germline trimming cut 4 bases from V and 5 bases from J; bases unmatched to any gene: 4. In DNA, the CDR3 is TGTGCCAGTAGTACCGGACAGGGGGCAGAAAACATTCAGTACTTC. Its translation: CASSTGQGAENIQYF.

V and J are TRBV20-1 and TRBJ2-2; D possibly corresponds to TRBD1 (5 bases). CDR1 and CDR2 (germline): DFQATT, SNEGSKA (reference sequence). This CDR3 spans 13 amino acids. V was clipped by 3 bases and J by 0 bases, with 5 bases between them. The CDR3 protein is CSARGPNTGELFF. For the CDR3, the DNA is TGCAGTGCTAGGGGGCCGAACACCGGGGAGCTGTTTTTT.

CDR3 loop: CAISRLAEGGTQYF. The CDR3 bases are TGTGCCATCAGCAGACTAGCCGAAGGGGGTACGCAGTATTTT. This chain connects TRBV10-3 to TRBJ2-3; D is possibly TRBD2 (7 bases). The V gene lost 6 bases and the J gene lost 8 bases, with 18 bases spanning the gap. Germline V CDR1 and CDR2: ENHRY, SYGVKD. The CDR3 runs to 14 residues.

This clonotype was counted a few times. The chain joins TRBV12-3 or TRBV12-4 to TRBJ1-5; perhaps TRBD1 as D (5 bases). The CDR3 runs 17 residues. V shed 3 bases and J shed 1 base, with 16 bases lying between them. CDR3 DNA sequence: TGTGCCAGCAGTTTCGGGACTCCTGGAAGGAGCAATCAGCCCCAGCATTTT. Protein: CASSFGTPGRSNQPQHF.

The J gene is TRBJ2-6, the V gene TRBV14; TRBD1 matches 8 bases. The CDR3 is 18 amino acids. With V trimmed by 4 bases and J by 0 bases, 8 bases remained unmatched. Germline assignment: CDR1 SGHDN and CDR2 FVKESK. The CDR3 sequence: CASSPRQGRNSGANVLTF. CDR3 nucleotide sequence: TGTGCCAGCAGCCCCCGACAGGGGAGAAACTCTGGGGCCAACGTCCTGACTTTC.

V is TRBV10-2 and J is TRBJ2-5; the D is unclear. V lost 5 bases, J lost 5 bases, and 12 bases lay in between. Germline CDR1 reads WSHSY; CDR2 reads SAAADI. The CDR3 runs to 13 residues. CDR3 sequence: CASSSDRRETQYF. DNA of the CDR3: TGCGCCAGCAGTTCCGACCGCCGGGAGACCCAGTACTTC.

V is TRBV5-5 and J is TRBJ1-5; D gene uncertain. The CDR3 has 14 amino acids. V was clipped by 2 bases and J by 7 bases, with 13 bases between them. Germline CDR1 SGHKS, CDR2 YYEKEE (reference sequence). CDR3 DNA sequence: TGTGCCAGCAGCTTTTCGGGAGTCAGGCAGCCCCAGCATTTT. Translated: CASSFSGVRQPQHF. Full variable domain (rest looked up from reference TRBV5-5 and TRBJ1-5): DAGVTQSPTHLIKTRGQQVTLRCSPISGHKSVSWYQQVLGQGPQFIFQYYEKEERGRGNFPDRFSARQFPNYSSELNVNALLLGDSALYLCASSFSGVRQPQHFGDGTRLSIL.